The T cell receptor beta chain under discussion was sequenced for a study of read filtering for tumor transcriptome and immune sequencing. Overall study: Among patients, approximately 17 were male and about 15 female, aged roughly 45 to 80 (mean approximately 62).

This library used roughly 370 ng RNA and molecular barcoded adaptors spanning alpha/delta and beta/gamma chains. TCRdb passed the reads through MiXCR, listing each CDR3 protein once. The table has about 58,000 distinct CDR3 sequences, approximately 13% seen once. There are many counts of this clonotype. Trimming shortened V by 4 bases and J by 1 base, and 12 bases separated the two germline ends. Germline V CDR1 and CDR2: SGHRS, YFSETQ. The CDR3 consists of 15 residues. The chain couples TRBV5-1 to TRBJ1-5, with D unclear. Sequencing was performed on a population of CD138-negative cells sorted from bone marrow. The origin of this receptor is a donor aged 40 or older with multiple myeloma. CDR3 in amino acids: CASSPSGKSNQPQHF. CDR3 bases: TGCGCCAGCAGCCCGTCGGGTAAAAGCAATCAGCCCCAGCATTTT.